This T cell receptor (beta chain) was obtained from a study of long-term antiretroviral therapy in people with HIV. Study conclusions and caveats: Against controls, HIV repertoires showed narrower ranges of CDR3 length.

They ran version v3.0 of the immunoSEQ assay at survey level. Profiling relied on immunoSEQ multiplex PCR, and the TCRdb table lists in-frame clones only, not all of them. The sample lists about 33,000 clones, over 65% occurring once. V was shortened by 0 bases and J by 9 bases, with 12 bases between the two germline ends. Germline V lookup: CDR1 MGHRA, CDR2 YSYEKL. There are 15 residues in the CDR3. On this clone: Its antigen remains unidentified.

The TCR comes from a woman aged 50 to 60 with HIV. The sequencing used unsorted PBMCs, collected 2 years after starting antiretroviral therapy. The gene calls are TRBV4-1 and TRBJ1-6; D possibly corresponds to TRBD1 (6 bases). The CDR3 DNA reads TGCGCCAGCAGCCAAGAAAGGGGGGCCGGTTCACCCCTCCACTTT. Translating it yields CASSQERGAGSPLHF.